One sample yielded the 32 T cell receptor beta chains listed below, sequenced in a study of T cell repertoires in cytomegalovirus infection. TCRdb re-analysed the reads in MiXCR, keeping a single row per CDR3 protein. The sample lists a few hundred thousand distinct CDR3 sequences; 15% to 20% were seen once. The sequencing input was PBMCs. These receptors originate from a human donor in good health (CMV status not recorded). Some clones in this sample may be carry-over from other donors' samples.

The V call is TRBV6-2 or TRBV6-3, the J call TRBJ2-1; D gene unclear. Germline values: CDR1 MNHEY, CDR2 SVGEGT. Trimming removed 7 bases from V and 4 bases from J, with 14 bases in between. CDR3 length: 14 residues. DNA of the CDR3: TGTGCCAGCACCCCCTTACCCGGGTACAATGAGCAGTTCTTC. It is translated as CASTPLPGYNEQFF.

The chain has TRBV27 and TRBJ2-4; TRBD1 matches 7 bases. The CDR3 covers 20 residues. Trimming took 8 bases from V and 0 from J; bases not matched to a gene: 22. Per the germline V gene, CDR1 is MNHEY and CDR2 is SMNVEV (reference sequence). As DNA, the CDR3 is TGTGCCAGCGTTTATTCCGGGACAGAGTTCCTTGCGTCAGCCAAAAACATTCAGTACTTC. Its translation: CASVYSGTEFLASAKNIQYF.

This clonotype was seen many times. V usage is TRBV10-2 and J usage is TRBJ2-7; TRBD2 matches 13 bases. Germline loops: CDR1 WSHSY, CDR2 SAAADI. With 2 bases clipped from V and 3 bases from J, the junction kept 4 bases outside the gene matches. The CDR3 is 16 amino acids. CDR3 loop: CASSEGLAGAGYEQYF. The CDR3 DNA follows: TGCGCCAGCAGTGAGGGACTAGCGGGAGCAGGCTACGAGCAGTACTTC.

A word on this clonotype: The DNA is omitted, as the CDR3 cannot be located on it reliably, and the CDR3 follows TCRdb's listing. V and J are TRBV20-1 and TRBJ2-5; the D call TRBD2 from the table was never checked on the DNA. The V gene's germline CDR1 is DFQATT and CDR2 SNEGSKA (reference sequence). The CDR3 length is 13 residues, termini included. CDR3: CSASVAGGAPVDF.

This clonotype came up a few times. The chain links TRBV15 to TRBJ1-3; unclear D gene. Trimming pared 0 bases from V and 0 bases from J, leaving 6 bases between. Germline V gene lookup returns CDR1 LNHNV and CDR2 YYDKDF (reference sequence). This CDR3 spans 15 amino acids. CDR3 nucleotides: TGTGCCACCAGCAGAGATAAAGGCTCTGGAAACACCATATATTTT. Protein product: CATSRDKGSGNTIYF.

Many counts were recorded for this clonotype. J is TRBJ2-7 and V is TRBV7-2; D gene ambiguous. The CDR3 has 12 amino acids. In germline, CDR1 is SGHTA, CDR2 FQGNSA. V was clipped by 8 bases and J by 6 bases, with 14 bases between them. The CDR3 loop reads CASGPGPIEQYF. The CDR3 nucleotides read TGTGCCAGCGGGCCCGGCCCCATCGAGCAGTACTTC.

This clonotype was seen repeatedly, ten times or more. This chain uses TRBV12-3 or TRBV12-4 with TRBJ1-2, with TRBD1 matching over 11 bases. The CDR3 is 14 amino acids. V lost 3 bases, J lost 7 bases, and 4 bases stayed unmatched. This CDR3 reads CASSFGQGAFGYTF. In DNA form, the CDR3 reads TGTGCCAGCAGTTTCGGACAGGGGGCTTTTGGCTACACCTTC.

The CDR3 loop is CASSRQNWDQPQHF. Written as DNA, the CDR3 is TGTGCCAGCAGTCGACAGAATTGGGATCAGCCCCAGCATTTT. V and J are TRBV12-3 or TRBV12-4 and TRBJ1-5, with D possibly being TRBD1 (5 bases). The CDR3 is made up of 14 amino acids. V lost 5 bases to trimming and J lost 5 bases, with 13 bases between them.

This clonotype was found many times. The chain combines TRBV7-2 with TRBJ1-2; perhaps TRBD1 as D (6 bases). Looked up from germline, CDR1 is SGHTA and CDR2 is FQGNSA. V lost 5 bases and J lost 4, with 11 bases in between. CDR3 size: 13 residues. CDR3 in DNA: TGTGCCAGCAGCCCCGACAGGTTCTATGGCTACACCTTC. Protein: CASSPDRFYGYTF.

In its sample, this clonotype was seen a few times. This chain links TRBV12-3 or TRBV12-4 with TRBJ1-5; the D gene is possibly TRBD1 (5 bases). Trimming took off 8 bases at V and 0 bases at J, with 17 bases between the two ends. The CDR3 extends over 16 amino acids. The CDR3 loop is CASGTRQKDSNQPQHF. CDR3 bases: TGTGCCAGCGGGACTAGACAGAAAGATAGCAATCAGCCCCAGCATTTT.

Remarks on this clonotype: A read error may be the cause here, since a much bigger clone is one base away. The rearrangement uses TRBV6-8 and TRBJ2-5, with 10 bases aligning to TRBD2. There are 16 residues in the CDR3. Germline CDR1 MNHGY, CDR2 SAAAGT. CDR3 protein: CASIYSPSGGWKTQYF. In DNA, the CDR3 is TGTGCCAGCATTTACTCCCCTAGCGGGGGTTGGAAGACCCAGTACTTC.

This clonotype was found a few times. The chain is built from TRBV20-1 and TRBJ1-2; TRBD1 aligns across 7 bases. Germline CDR1 reads DFQATT; CDR2 reads SNEGSKA (reference sequence). This CDR3 is built from 13 residues. The V gene end was trimmed by 1 base and the J gene end by 6 bases; junction bases not matched to a gene: 5. The CDR3 nucleotides read TGCAGTGCTAGAGTACAGGGGCGAGATGGCTACACCTTC. It is translated as CSARVQGRDGYTF.

The chain uses TRBV29-1 and TRBJ2-5; D perhaps matches TRBD2 (5 bases). The V gene lost 3 bases and the J gene lost 3 bases, with 8 bases spanning the gap. Germline V gene sequence: CDR1 SQVTM, CDR2 ANQGSEA. The CDR3 length is 12 residues. The CDR3 sequence: CSVEKGEETQYF. The CDR3 DNA reads as TGCAGCGTTGAGAAGGGAGAAGAGACCCAGTACTTC. Combining the CDR3 with reference TRBV29-1 and TRBJ2-5 gives the whole variable domain SAVISQKPSRDICQRGTSLTIQCQVDSQVTMMFWYRQQPGQSLTLIATANQGSEATYESGFVIDKFPISRPNLTFSTLTVSNMSPEDSSIYLCSVEKGEETQYFGPGTRLLVL.

This clonotype came up a few times. The rearrangement joins TRBV20-1 to TRBJ2-2; D remains ambiguous. This CDR3 contains 14 residues. With 0 bases removed from V and 1 base from J, the gap between germline ends came to 6 bases. The germline CDR1 and CDR2 sequences are DFQATT and SNEGSKA (reference sequence). The CDR3 protein is CSARDRLNTGELFF. CDR3 DNA sequence: TGCAGTGCTAGAGACAGGTTGAACACCGGGGAGCTGTTTTTT.

This clonotype was counted only a few times. The rearrangement uses TRBV20-1 and TRBJ2-7, with TRBD2 matching 10 bases. The CDR3 runs 14 residues. Germline lookup yields CDR1 DFQATT and CDR2 SNEGSKA (reference sequence). After removal of 6 bases from V and 3 bases from J, the junction contained 8 bases not matched to a gene. CDR3 coding DNA: TGCAGTGCATTTCCTAGCGGGGGCCTCTACGAGCAGTACTTC. Encoded protein: CSAFPSGGLYEQYF.

As concerns this clonotype: Possible read error: a much larger clone is one base away. The V and J genes are TRBV7-2 and TRBJ2-7; the D is unclear. Looked up from germline, CDR1 is SGHTA and CDR2 is FQGNSA. The CDR3 runs to 12 residues. CDR3 in amino acids: CASSETSFEKYF. The CDR3 region has the DNA TGTGCCAGCAGCGAGACTTCTTTCGAGAAGTACTTC. Full variable domain (rest looked up from reference TRBV7-2 and TRBJ2-7): GAGVSQSPSNKVTEKGKDVELRCDPISGHTALYWYRQSLGQGLEFLIYFQGNSAPDKSGLPSDRFSAERTGGSVSTLTIQRTQQEDSAVYLCASSETSFEKYFGPGTRLTVT.

V is TRBV20-1 and J is TRBJ2-7; D is undetermined. The germline V gene encodes CDR1 DFQATT and CDR2 SNEGSKA (reference sequence). The CDR3 is 13 amino acids. Trimming took 5 bases from V and 2 from J, leaving 13 bases between them. CDR3 residues: CSAGFGGAYEQYF. CDR3 DNA: TGCAGTGCTGGTTTCGGTGGCGCCTACGAGCAGTACTTC.

The chain uses TRBV29-1 and TRBJ1-1; tentative D call: TRBD1 (5 bases). The CDR3 covers 11 residues. Germline V gene sequence: CDR1 SQVTM, CDR2 ANQGSEA. CDR3 sequence reads: CTTSKGIEAFF. The CDR3 DNA follows: TGCACAACGAGCAAGGGGATAGAAGCTTTCTTT.

This chain links TRBV12-3 or TRBV12-4 with TRBJ1-4, with 7 bases matching TRBD1. CDR3 size: 15 residues. V dropped 5 bases and J dropped 2; count of bases not matched to a gene: 5. The CDR3 sequence: CASSTTGATNEKLFF. The CDR3 nucleotides are TGTGCCAGCAGTACAACAGGGGCCACTAATGAAAAACTGTTTTTT.

A note on this clonotype: One end of the junction does not line up with germline, which may come from a read error. The rearrangement uses TRBV20-1 and TRBJ1-6; no clear D. The germline V gene encodes CDR1 DFQATT and CDR2 SNEGSKA (reference sequence). The CDR3 has 13 residues. The CDR3 spells CSAPLRHGSPLPF. CDR3 sequence (DNA): TGCAGTGCCCCACTCCGACATGGTTCACCCCTCCCCTTT.

This clonotype was counted at least ten times. The V gene is TRBV7-8, the J gene TRBJ2-3; 11 bases are a match to TRBD2. Germline V gives CDR1 SGHVS, CDR2 FQNEAQ. The trim removed 2 bases at V and 2 bases at J, leaving 6 bases unmatched. The CDR3 loop spans 17 amino acids. CDR3 DNA: TGTGCCAGCAGCTTACACCGACTAGCGGGGAACACAGATACGCAGTATTTT. Translated: CASSLHRLAGNTDTQYF.

This clonotype appeared many times. This chain uses TRBV7-6 with TRBJ1-5, with D perhaps matching TRBD1 (6 bases). Trimming took off 1 base at V and 6 bases at J, with 16 bases between the two ends. Germline values: CDR1 SGHVS, CDR2 FNYEAQ. This CDR3 has 16 residues. CDR3 region: CASSLDQGPVSQPQHF. The DNA of the CDR3 is TGTGCCAGCAGCTTAGATCAGGGGCCAGTCAGTCAGCCCCAGCATTTT.

This clonotype turned up a few times. The chain uses TRBV5-1 and TRBJ2-3; D remains unclear. The V and J ends lost 2 bases and 2 bases respectively, with 9 bases between them. The germline CDR1 and CDR2 sequences are SGHRS and YFSETQ. The CDR3 runs 14 residues. In DNA, the CDR3 is TGCGCCAGCAGCTTCCAGAGCAACACAGATACGCAGTATTTT. Encoded protein: CASSFQSNTDTQYF.

This clonotype was observed a handful of times. The chain is built from TRBV18 and TRBJ2-3; TRBD2 matches 8 bases. Germline assignment: CDR1 KGHSH and CDR2 LQKENI. V gave up 7 bases and J gave up 0 bases; unmatched junction bases: 15. This CDR3 spans 18 amino acids. This CDR3 reads CASLKKTILAASTDTQYF. In DNA, the CDR3 is TGTGCCAGCTTGAAAAAGACTATACTAGCGGCAAGCACAGATACGCAGTATTTT. Using reference TRBV18 and TRBJ2-3 for the parts outside the CDR3, the full variable domain is NAGVMQNPRHLVRRRGQEARLRCSPMKGHSHVYWYRQLPEEGLKFMVYLQKENIIDESGMPKERFSAEFPKEGPSILRIQQVVRGDSAAYFCASLKKTILAASTDTQYFGPGTRLTVL.

This clonotype has only a few counts. The chain combines TRBV12-3 or TRBV12-4 with TRBJ2-7; possibly TRBD1 for D (5 bases). Trimming stripped 3 bases from V and 9 bases from J, with 12 bases between. This CDR3 region has 12 residues. This CDR3 reads CASSLSTGPQYF. Written as DNA, the CDR3 is TGTGCCAGCAGTTTGTCAACAGGTCCGCAGTACTTC.

Notes on this clonotype: The conserved final phenylalanine or tryptophan is absent from the CDR3, which likely points to a read error. Because the CDR3's place on the DNA is in doubt, the DNA is left out and the CDR3 is given as listed by TCRdb. The chain couples TRBV7-9 to TRBJ2-1; the table's D call, TRBD2, was not checked against the DNA. The CDR3 contains 17 residues when both ends are counted. Germline CDR1 SEHNR, CDR2 FQNEAQ (reference sequence). The CDR3 loop is CASSLDLAGGLWNEQLL.

This clonotype was picked up many times. The chain joins TRBV7-8 to TRBJ2-5, with D unresolved. Trimming pared 5 bases from V and 7 bases from J, leaving 14 bases between. Germline loops: CDR1 SGHVS, CDR2 FQNEAQ. The CDR3 is 13 amino acids. Here the CDR3 DNA reads TGTGCCAGCAGCCGAGACCGGGTGGGGACCCAGTACTTC. It is translated as CASSRDRVGTQYF.

This clonotype was seen many times. J is TRBJ2-1 and V is TRBV4-3; D is ambiguous. The V gene's germline CDR1 is LGHNA and CDR2 YSLEER. With 0 bases removed from V and 3 bases from J, the gap between germline ends came to 12 bases. The CDR3 length is 16 residues. The CDR3 DNA follows: TGCGCCAGCAGCCAAGATTGGCTAGATAACTACAATGAGCAGTTCTTC. Residues: CASSQDWLDNYNEQFF.

In its sample, this clonotype was seen many times. This rearrangement joins TRBV7-2 to TRBJ2-1; 9 nucleotides agree with TRBD1. The germline V gene encodes CDR1 SGHTA and CDR2 FQGNSA. The V segment lost 1 base and the J segment 4 bases; nucleotides outside the gene matches: 2. CDR3 length: 15 amino acids. The CDR3 DNA is TGTGCCAGCAGCTTAGGGGACAGGGATTACAATGAGCAGTTCTTC. This translates into CASSLGDRDYNEQFF.

The genes are TRBV2 and TRBJ1-4; D call uncertain. The CDR3 extends over 14 amino acids. V lost 6 bases and J 7 bases, leaving 15 bases between the germline ends. The V gene's germline CDR1 is SNHLY and CDR2 FYNNEI. The CDR3 region is CASSLGLPGEKLFF. Here the CDR3 DNA reads TGTGCCAGCAGCCTTGGGCTCCCCGGTGAAAAACTGTTTTTT.

This clonotype showed up many times. This chain links TRBV7-2 with TRBJ1-6; 7 bases agree with TRBD1. The germline V gene has CDR1 SGHTA and CDR2 FQGNSA. V lost 1 base and J lost 5; bases outside the gene matches: 5. This CDR3 has 16 residues. CDR3 nucleotides: TGTGCCAGCAGCTTAGTCGGGGACAGCGATAATTCACCCCTCCACTTT. Residues: CASSLVGDSDNSPLHF.

This clonotype was seen many times. The J gene is TRBJ2-1, the V gene TRBV19; maybe TRBD1 (6 bases). Germline CDR1 reads LNHDA; CDR2 reads SQIVND (reference sequence). The CDR3 length is 14 residues. Trimming stripped 10 bases from V and 4 bases from J, with 17 bases between. The CDR3 region is CATRQEGPYNEQFF. DNA of the CDR3: TGTGCCACCCGACAGGAAGGCCCTTACAATGAGCAGTTCTTC.